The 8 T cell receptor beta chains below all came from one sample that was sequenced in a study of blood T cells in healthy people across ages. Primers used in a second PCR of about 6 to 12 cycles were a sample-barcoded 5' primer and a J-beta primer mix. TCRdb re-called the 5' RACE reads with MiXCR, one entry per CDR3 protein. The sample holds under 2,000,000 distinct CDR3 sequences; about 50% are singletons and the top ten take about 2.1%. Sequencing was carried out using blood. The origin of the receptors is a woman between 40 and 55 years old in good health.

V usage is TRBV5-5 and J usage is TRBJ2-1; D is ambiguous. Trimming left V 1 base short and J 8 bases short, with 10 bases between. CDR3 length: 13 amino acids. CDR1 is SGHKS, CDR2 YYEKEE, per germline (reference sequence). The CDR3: CASSLRLVDEQFF. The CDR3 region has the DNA TGTGCCAGCAGCTTGAGACTGGTGGATGAGCAGTTCTTC. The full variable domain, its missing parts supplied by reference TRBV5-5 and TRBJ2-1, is DAGVTQSPTHLIKTRGQQVTLRCSPISGHKSVSWYQQVLGQGPQFIFQYYEKEERGRGNFPDRFSARQFPNYSSELNVNALLLGDSALYLCASSLRLVDEQFFGPGTRLTVL.

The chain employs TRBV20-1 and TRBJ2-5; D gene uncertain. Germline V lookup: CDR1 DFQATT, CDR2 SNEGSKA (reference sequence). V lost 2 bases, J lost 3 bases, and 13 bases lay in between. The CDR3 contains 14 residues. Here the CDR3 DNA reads TGCAGTGCTAGATGGCGATTTCGGGAAGAGACCCAGTACTTC. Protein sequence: CSARWRFREETQYF.

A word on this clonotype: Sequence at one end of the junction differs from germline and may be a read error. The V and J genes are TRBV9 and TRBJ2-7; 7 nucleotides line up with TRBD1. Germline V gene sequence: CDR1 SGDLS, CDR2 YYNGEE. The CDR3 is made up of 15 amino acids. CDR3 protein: CASSPRQGFSYGQYF. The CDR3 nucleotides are TGTGCCAGCAGCCCGAGACAGGGATTCTCCTACGGGCAGTACTTC.

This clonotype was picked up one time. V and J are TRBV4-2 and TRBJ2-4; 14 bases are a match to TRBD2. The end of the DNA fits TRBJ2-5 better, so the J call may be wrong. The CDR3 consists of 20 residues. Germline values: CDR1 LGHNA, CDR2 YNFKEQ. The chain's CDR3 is CASSQDTRLAGGEVRETQYF. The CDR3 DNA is TGTGCCAGCAGCCAAGATACCCGACTAGCGGGGGGGGAGGTTCGAGAGACCCAGTACTTC.

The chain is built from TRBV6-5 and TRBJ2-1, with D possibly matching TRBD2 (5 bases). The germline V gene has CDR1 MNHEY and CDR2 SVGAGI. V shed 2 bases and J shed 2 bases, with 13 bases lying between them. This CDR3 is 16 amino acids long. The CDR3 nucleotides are TGTGCCAGCAGTTACCTCTGGGAGAGCCCCTACAATGAGCAGTTCTTC. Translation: CASSYLWESPYNEQFF.

The CDR3 nucleotides are TGTGCCAGCAGCGTAGCGGCTAGCGGGGGATTAGAGACCCAGTACTTC. It is translated as CASSVAASGGLETQYF. The chain uses TRBV9 and TRBJ2-5, with 10 bases identical to TRBD2. With 0 bases clipped from V and 4 bases from J, the junction kept 6 bases outside the gene matches. There are 16 residues in the CDR3. Per the germline V gene, CDR1 is SGDLS and CDR2 is YYNGEE.

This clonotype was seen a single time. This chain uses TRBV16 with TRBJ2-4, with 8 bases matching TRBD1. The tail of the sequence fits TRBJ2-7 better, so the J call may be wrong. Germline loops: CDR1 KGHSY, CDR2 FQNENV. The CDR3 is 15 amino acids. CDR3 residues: CASSKEGTGYYEQYF. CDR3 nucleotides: TGTGCCAGCAGCAAGGAAGGGACAGGTTACTACGAGCAGTACTTC.

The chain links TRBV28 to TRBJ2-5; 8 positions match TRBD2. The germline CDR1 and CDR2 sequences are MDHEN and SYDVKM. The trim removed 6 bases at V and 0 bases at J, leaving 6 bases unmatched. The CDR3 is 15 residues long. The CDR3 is CASRTGGGYQETQYF. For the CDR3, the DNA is TGTGCCAGCAGGACAGGCGGGGGGTACCAAGAGACCCAGTACTTC.